The rows below give T cell receptor beta chains drawn from one sample of a study of T cells in Graves' hyperthyroidism and ophthalmopathy. A single record per CDR3 protein comes from TCRdb applying MiXCR to the multiplex PCR reads. The sample lists roughly 500,000 distinct CDR3 sequences; roughly 14% were seen once. Source material: blood. Receptors were obtained from a young woman with Graves' hyperthyroidism that later progressed to Graves' ophthalmopathy. Each CDR3 is given with its conserved first and last residue. A D gene is named only where the DNA matches it firmly. Not every row has a clone size; where given, it reads once, few, many or a size class.

j_gene: TRBJ1-1
d_gene: .
v_gene: TRBV7-9
abundance: many
len: 15
CDR3nt: TGTGCCAGCAGCTTAGATTGGACCGAGGGCACTGAAGCTTTCTTT
CDR3aa: CASSLDWTEGTEAFF

j_gene: TRBJ1-1
d_gene: .
v_gene: TRBV25-1
abundance: many
len: 12
CDR3nt: TGTGCCAGCATTCCCAGGAGCACTGAAGCTTTCTTT
CDR3aa: CASIPRSTEAFF

j_gene: TRBJ2-3
d_gene: .
v_gene: TRBV7-9
abundance: few
len: 10
CDR3nt: TGTACCAGCGGACCAGATACGCAGTATTTT
CDR3aa: CTSGPDTQYF

j_gene: TRBJ2-7
d_gene: TRBD2
v_gene: TRBV28
abundance: .
len: 18
CDR3nt: TGTGCCAGCAGTTTAGGGCCGCGATTACTAGCGGGAGCCTACGAGCAGTACTTC
CDR3aa: CASSLGPRLLAGAYEQYF

j_gene: TRBJ2-1
d_gene: TRBD2
v_gene: TRBV29-1
abundance: .
len: 14
CDR3nt: TGCAGCGTTGAGACTAGCGGGGCCTACAATGAGCAGTTCTTC
CDR3aa: CSVETSGAYNEQFF

j_gene: TRBJ2-7
d_gene: .
v_gene: TRBV5-1
abundance: .
len: 13
CDR3nt: TGCGCCAGCAGCTTGAACGGTGATTACGAGCAGTACTTC
CDR3aa: CASSLNGDYEQYF

j_gene: TRBJ1-5
d_gene: TRBD1
v_gene: TRBV19
abundance: few
len: 14
CDR3nt: TGTGCCAGTAATTCCGACAGGGGAGATCAGCCCCGGCATTTT
CDR3aa: CASNSDRGDQPRHF

j_gene: TRBJ1-1
d_gene: .
v_gene: TRBV2
abundance: many
len: 13
CDR3nt: TGTGCCAGCAGGGCCGACTCGAACACTGAAGCTTTCTTT
CDR3aa: CASRADSNTEAFF

j_gene: TRBJ1-4
d_gene: .
v_gene: TRBV11-2
abundance: few
len: 18
CDR3nt: TGTGCCAGCAGCTTAGAGGGGGGGGGCTTATCAACTAATGAAAAACTGTTTTTT
CDR3aa: CASSLEGGGLSTNEKLFF

j_gene: TRBJ1-5
d_gene: .
v_gene: TRBV19
abundance: .
len: 14
CDR3nt: TGTGCCAGCACCGCGGGTAGGGTCGGTCAGCCCCAGCATTTT
CDR3aa: CASTAGRVGQPQHF

j_gene: TRBJ2-4
d_gene: .
v_gene: TRBV3-1
abundance: many
len: 14
CDR3nt: TGTGCCAGCAGCCAAGGAGGGGCCCGAAACATTCAGTACTTC
CDR3aa: CASSQGGARNIQYF

j_gene: TRBJ2-1
d_gene: .
v_gene: TRBV20-1
abundance: many
len: 14
CDR3nt: TGCAGTGCCAGTTCTGAGAGCGGACACCGAAGGCAGTTCTTC
CDR3aa: CSASSESGHRRQFF

j_gene: TRBJ1-5
d_gene: .
v_gene: TRBV12-3/TRBV12-4
abundance: few
len: 12
CDR3nt: TGTGCCAGCACCGGGGGCCACCAGCCCCAGCATTTT
CDR3aa: CASTGGHQPQHF

j_gene: TRBJ1-1
d_gene: TRBD1
v_gene: TRBV11-2
abundance: many
len: 15
CDR3nt: TGTGCCAGCAGCTTCGAGACAGGGGGCTACACTGAAGCTTTCTTT
CDR3aa: CASSFETGGYTEAFF

j_gene: TRBJ1-2
d_gene: .
v_gene: TRBV9
abundance: many
len: 14
CDR3nt: TGTGCCAGCAGCGGGTCCCAGGATAGTGGGGGCTACACCTTC
CDR3aa: CASSGSQDSGGYTF

j_gene: TRBJ2-2
d_gene: TRBD2
v_gene: TRBV7-8
abundance: .
len: 19
CDR3nt: TGTGCCAGCAGCTACCCTACCTGGCTAGCGGGATTGAACACCGGGGAGCTGTTGTTT
CDR3aa: CASSYPTWLAGLNTGELLF

j_gene: TRBJ1-5
d_gene: .
v_gene: TRBV7-9
abundance: few
len: 14
CDR3nt: TGTGCCAGCAGCTTAACAGGTTACAATCAGCCCCAGCATTTT
CDR3aa: CASSLTGYNQPQHF

j_gene: TRBJ2-2
d_gene: .
v_gene: TRBV9
abundance: many
len: 14
CDR3nt: TGTGCCAGCAGCGAACAGGGCTCTGCCGGGGAGCTGTTTTTT
CDR3aa: CASSEQGSAGELFF

j_gene: TRBJ2-5
d_gene: .
v_gene: TRBV20-1
abundance: many
len: 13
CDR3nt: TGCAGTGCTAGCAACAGGGCCGGGGAGACCCAGTACTTC
CDR3aa: CSASNRAGETQYF

j_gene: TRBJ1-5
d_gene: .
v_gene: TRBV27
abundance: many
len: 15
CDR3nt: TGTGCCAGCAGCCTCCAAGGGGATAGCAATCAGCCCCAGCATTTT
CDR3aa: CASSLQGDSNQPQHF

j_gene: TRBJ1-1
d_gene: .
v_gene: TRBV30
abundance: many
len: 13
CDR3nt: TGTGCCTGGAGTGGGGTTAGGAACACTGAAGCTTTCTTT
CDR3aa: CAWSGVRNTEAFF

j_gene: TRBJ2-1
d_gene: .
v_gene: TRBV4-3
abundance: .
len: 14
CDR3nt: TGCGCCAGCAGCCAAGACTCCATCGGGAATGAGCAGTTCTTC
CDR3aa: CASSQDSIGNEQFF